These 32 T cell receptor beta chains share one sample of origin, sequenced in a study of cytomegalovirus exposure and HLA in healthy donors. The PCR ran on 60 Vbeta and 13 Jbeta primers. Profiling relied on immunoSEQ multiplex PCR, and the TCRdb table lists in-frame clones only, not all of them. The sample records about 130,000 clones, 80% being singletons. The sequencing sample was made of PBMCs. These receptors were taken from a man younger than 40 in good health and CMV-seropositive.

V and J are TRBV4-1 and TRBJ1-2; 8 nucleotides align to TRBD1. The CDR3 has 14 residues. The germline V gene has CDR1 MGHRA and CDR2 YSYEKL. The J segment lost 7 bases and the V segment lost 1 base, leaving 5 bases of the junction unmatched. The CDR3 nucleotides are TGCGCCAGCAGCCAAGGGACAGGGAAGATTGGCTACACCTTC. Residues: CASSQGTGKIGYTF.

This clone was seen more than once but under ten times. DNA for the CDR3: TGTGCCAGCAGCCTAGCGGGGGGGCAAAAAAACATTCAGTACTTC. It specifies CASSLAGGQKNIQYF. The V call is TRBV5-6, the J call TRBJ2-4; the match to TRBD2 covers 12 bases. Germline values: CDR1 SGHDT, CDR2 YYEEEE. V lost 4 bases, J lost 4 bases, and 3 bases stayed unmatched. CDR3 length equals 15 residues.

The genes are TRBV30 and TRBJ1-4; D unclear. Germline V gene lookup returns CDR1 GTSNPN and CDR2 SVGIG (reference sequence). Trimming removed 2 bases at V and 8 bases at J, with 15 bases between. CDR3 length: 14 amino acids. The CDR3 coding sequence is TGTGCCTGGAGTAAGAGGGAGGTTCGGGAAAAACTGTTTTTT. Its translation is CAWSKREVREKLFF.

This chain uses TRBV6-5 with TRBJ1-1; D might be TRBD1 (5 bases). V lost 10 bases and J 7 bases, leaving 16 bases between the germline ends. CDR1 and CDR2 from the germline V gene are MNHEY and SVGAGI. The CDR3 contains 12 residues. In DNA form, the CDR3 reads TGTGCCACCTCCCTCGGGGGTCGTGAAGCTTTCTTT. It specifies CATSLGGREAFF.

This sequence joins TRBV15 and TRBJ1-5, with D unclear. V lost 0 bases and J lost 0, with 9 bases in between. The CDR3 length is 16 residues. Germline loops: CDR1 LNHNV, CDR2 YYDKDF (reference sequence). CDR3 in amino acids: CATSRDPVNSNQPQHF. CDR3 coding DNA: TGTGCCACCAGCAGAGATCCTGTAAATAGCAATCAGCCCCAGCATTTT.

The V gene is TRBV29-1, the J gene TRBJ2-1, with D perhaps TRBD2 (5 bases). CDR3 size: 13 residues. Trimming took off 4 bases at V and 8 bases at J, with 15 bases between the two ends. Looked up from germline, CDR1 is SQVTM and CDR2 is ANQGSEA. The CDR3 DNA reads TGCAGCGTTGGGGGTGGAGGTTCGGATGAGCAGTTCTTC. Amino acid sequence: CSVGGGGSDEQFF.

The chain employs TRBV6-5 and TRBJ1-3; possible D gene TRBD1, 6 bases. The CDR3 has 13 residues. CDR1 and CDR2 (germline): MNHEY, SVGAGI. V was trimmed by 6 bases and J by 4 bases, leaving 10 bases between them. The CDR3 bases are TGTGCCAGCAGCAGAGGACAGGGAAACACCATATATTTT. It yields the protein CASSRGQGNTIYF.

This chain joins TRBV28 and TRBJ2-7, with TRBD1 as a possible D gene (6 bases). The ends were cut back, 2 bases at V and 0 bases at J, with 23 bases in the middle. Germline V gene data show CDR1 as MDHEN and CDR2 as SYDVKM. The CDR3 has 19 amino acids. The chain's CDR3 is CASSLPMAYGQPSSYEQYF. CDR3 sequence (DNA): TGTGCCAGCAGTTTACCCATGGCTTACGGACAGCCCTCCTCCTACGAGCAGTACTTC.

The chain links TRBV5-1 to TRBJ2-5, with 8 bases identical to TRBD2. The V and J ends lost 6 bases and 0 bases, in that order; junction bases with no gene match: 7. The V gene's germline CDR1 is SGHRS and CDR2 YFSETQ. There are 15 residues in the CDR3. For the CDR3, the DNA is TGCGCCAGCACGGGGACGGGAGGGTACCAAGAGACCCAGTACTTC. Translation: CASTGTGGYQETQYF.

This clone was observed a single time. The chain recombines TRBV5-1 with TRBJ2-7; 7 bases match TRBD1. Germline V CDR1 and CDR2: SGHRS, YFSETQ. The CDR3 consists of 14 residues. J gave up 2 bases and V 4 bases, and 6 bases lay outside the gene matches. CDR3 sequence: CASSVTGDTYEQYF. CDR3 DNA: TGCGCCAGCAGCGTAACAGGGGATACCTACGAGCAGTACTTC.

This clone was observed a single time. The V gene is TRBV30, the J gene TRBJ1-5; a possible D gene is TRBD1 (5 bases). With 4 bases removed from V and 9 bases from J, the gap between germline ends came to 16 bases. Looked up from germline, CDR1 is GTSNPN and CDR2 is SVGIG (reference sequence). The CDR3 has 13 residues. The CDR3 sequence is CAWKRDSGGPQHF. CDR3 bases: TGTGCCTGGAAACGGGACTCCGGAGGGCCCCAGCATTTT.

This chain joins TRBV18 and TRBJ2-2, with a possible D match to TRBD1 (7 bases). V lost 1 base to trimming and J lost 4 bases, with 13 bases between them. Germline V gene lookup returns CDR1 KGHSH and CDR2 LQKENI. This CDR3 is 16 amino acids long. CDR3 residues: CASSPRRGQGTGELFF. CDR3 sequence (DNA): TGTGCCAGCTCACCACGGAGGGGGCAGGGCACCGGGGAGCTGTTTTTT.

The sample holds a few counts of this clone. V usage is TRBV2 and J usage is TRBJ2-3, with a weak D call TRBD2 (6 bases). With 5 bases removed from V and 2 bases from J, the gap between germline ends came to 14 bases. The germline CDR1 and CDR2 sequences are SNHLY and FYNNEI. The CDR3 sequence is 15 residues long. The CDR3 reads CASSIYSGNTDTQYF. DNA of the CDR3: TGTGCCAGCAGTATCTATAGCGGAAACACAGATACGCAGTATTTT.

V gene TRBV2 combines with J gene TRBJ2-7, with TRBD1 identical over 10 bases. Germline CDR1 and CDR2: SNHLY and FYNNEI. The CDR3 consists of 16 residues. V lost 5 bases, J lost 6 bases, and 13 bases stayed unmatched. CDR3 sequence (DNA): TGTGCCAGCAGTTCCCGACAGGGGGCCCTCACGTCCGAGCAGTACTTC. Translating it yields CASSSRQGALTSEQYF.

The chain is built from TRBV4-1 and TRBJ1-1, with TRBD1 matching over 8 bases. The CDR3 runs to 15 residues. The J segment lost 4 bases and the V segment lost 4 bases, leaving 8 bases of the junction unmatched. CDR1 and CDR2 (germline): MGHRA, YSYEKL. The DNA of the CDR3 is TGCGCCAGCAGCCGAGTCCGGGACAGGCCCACTGAAGCTTTCTTT. Its translation: CASSRVRDRPTEAFF.

Details on this clone: The junction and the germline gene differ at one end; a read error may be behind it. V is TRBV5-1 and J is TRBJ1-6; 9 bases match TRBD1. The CDR3 is made up of 15 amino acids. CDR1 SGHRS and CDR2 YFSETQ come from the germline V gene. The CDR3 here is CASSLGDRDNSSLHF. CDR3 in DNA: TGCGCCAGCAGCTTGGGGGACAGGGATAATTCATCCCTCCACTTT.

This clone has more than one count but fewer than ten. CDR3 coding DNA: TGTGCCAGCAGCTTAGGGACAGGGGGATACGAGCAGTACTTC. Translating it yields CASSLGTGGYEQYF. The chain recombines TRBV11-2 with TRBJ2-7; 10 positions match TRBD1. J was trimmed by 4 bases and V by 1 base; bases with no gene match: 1. There are 14 residues in the CDR3. Germline loops: CDR1 SGHAT, CDR2 FQNNGV.

The chain couples TRBV5-5 to TRBJ1-6; possibly TRBD1 for D (6 bases). The CDR3 length is 14 residues. Germline CDR1 is SGHKS and CDR2 is YYEKEE (reference sequence). Trimming stripped 4 bases from V and 6 bases from J, with 11 bases between. CDR3: CASSPGVSNSPLHF. The DNA of the CDR3 is TGTGCCAGCAGCCCAGGGGTGAGTAATTCACCCCTCCACTTT.

This rearrangement joins TRBV7-9 to TRBJ2-1, with D possibly TRBD1 on 5 matching bases. Germline-derived CDR1 and CDR2 are SEHNR and FQNEAQ (reference sequence). This CDR3 comprises 16 residues. Trimming cost V 2 bases and J 9 bases, with 20 bases left between them. Written as DNA, the CDR3 is TGTGCCAGCAGCTTAAACAAGGGCTCGACAGCAAGTGAGCAGTTCTTC. Protein: CASSLNKGSTASEQFF.

This clone was found a few times. In DNA, the CDR3 is TGTGCAAGTCGCTTAGCGGCGCGAGGCGGGAGATCACCCCTCCACTTT. It yields the protein CASRLAARGGRSPLHF. V is TRBV12-2 and J is TRBJ1-6. TRBV12-2 is tagged as a pseudogene. The CDR3 length is 16 residues.

The chain couples TRBV5-5 to TRBJ1-2, with D possibly being TRBD1 (6 bases). Germline-derived CDR1 and CDR2 are SGHKS and YYEKEE (reference sequence). The V and J ends lost 4 bases and 2 bases respectively, with 18 bases between them. The CDR3 is made up of 16 amino acids. The CDR3 sequence is CASSQGAQGFNYGYTF. The CDR3 nucleotides read TGTGCCAGCAGCCAAGGGGCACAGGGTTTCAACTATGGCTACACCTTC.

The sample holds one count of this clone. The chain joins TRBV10-1 to TRBJ2-2; 10 bases map to TRBD2. Per germline, CDR1 WNHNN and CDR2 SYGVQD (reference sequence). The ends lost 4 bases at V and 7 bases at J; junction bases unmatched: 6. The CDR3 is 15 residues long. The DNA for the CDR3 is TGCGCCAGCAGTGCCCGGACTAGCGGAGGCGGGGAGCTGTTTTTT. It codes for CASSARTSGGGELFF.

There are a few counts of this clone. The chain combines TRBV2 with TRBJ2-7; D remains unclear. The germline V gene encodes CDR1 SNHLY and CDR2 FYNNEI. V was shortened by 3 bases and J by 3 bases, with 12 bases between the two germline ends. The CDR3 sequence is 14 residues long. This CDR3 is CASSDLMADYEQYF. The CDR3 nucleotides read TGTGCCAGCAGTGATCTGATGGCAGACTACGAGCAGTACTTC.

The chain recombines TRBV27 with TRBJ2-7; D possibly corresponds to TRBD2 (5 bases). Per germline, CDR1 MNHEY and CDR2 SMNVEV (reference sequence). The CDR3 extends over 15 amino acids. Between the trimmed V and J ends, which lost 2 bases and 0 bases, there was a span of 11 bases. The CDR3 DNA reads as TGTGCCAGCAGTTTAATAAAGGACTTCTCCTACGAGCAGTACTTC. Protein: CASSLIKDFSYEQYF.

V and J are TRBV12-5 and TRBJ2-1; the match to TRBD1 covers 10 bases. Germline CDR1 and CDR2: LGHNT and FRNRAP. The CDR3 runs to 15 residues. Germline trimming cut 2 bases from V and 7 bases from J; bases unmatched to any gene: 5. The CDR3: CASGLWDRGSNEQFF. DNA for the CDR3: TGTGCTAGTGGTTTGTGGGACAGGGGTTCGAATGAGCAGTTCTTC. Full variable domain (missing parts from reference TRBV12-5 and TRBJ2-1): DARVTQTPRHKVTEMGQEVTMRCQPILGHNTVFWYRQTMMQGLELLAYFRNRAPLDDSGMPKDRFSAEMPDATLATLKIQPSEPRDSAVYFCASGLWDRGSNEQFFGPGTRLTVL.

This clone was counted once. This chain links TRBV5-5 with TRBJ1-2; D is perhaps TRBD1 (6 bases). V lost 4 bases, J lost 3 bases, and 13 bases lay in between. This CDR3 has 14 residues. In germline, CDR1 is SGHKS, CDR2 YYEKEE (reference sequence). The CDR3 here is CASSPRAGDYGYTF. The CDR3 DNA reads as TGTGCCAGCAGCCCGCGGGCAGGGGACTATGGCTACACCTTC.

This clone came up once. The chain recombines TRBV29-1 with TRBJ1-1; no reliable D call. The germline V gene has CDR1 SQVTM and CDR2 ANQGSEA. Trimming left V 3 bases short and J 2 bases short, with 7 bases between. The CDR3 runs 12 residues. CDR3 sequence reads: CSVDWANTEAFF. The DNA for the CDR3 is TGCAGCGTTGATTGGGCCAACACTGAAGCTTTCTTT.

Only a few counts were recorded for this clone. The chain couples TRBV23-1 to TRBJ1-2; TRBD1 aligns across 8 bases. TRBV23-1 qualifies as an ORF whose function is uncertain. With 0 bases clipped from V and 7 bases from J, the junction kept 7 bases outside the gene matches. The CDR3 is made up of 15 amino acids. The CDR3 DNA follows: TGCGCCAGCAGTCAATCGCGGGACAGGTCGGTTGGCTACACCTTC. This sequence encodes CASSQSRDRSVGYTF.

The count of this clone is one. The chain employs TRBV4-1 and TRBJ1-2, with 7 positions matching TRBD1. The CDR3 sequence is 14 residues long. The V gene's germline CDR1 is MGHRA and CDR2 YSYEKL. V was clipped by 0 bases and J by 3 bases; unmatched bases: 1. The CDR3 loop is CASSQEGQYYGYTF. CDR3 DNA: TGCGCCAGCAGCCAAGAGGGACAGTACTATGGCTACACCTTC.

The gene calls are TRBV7-9 and TRBJ2-1, with 10 bases fitting TRBD1. The germline V gene has CDR1 SEHNR and CDR2 FQNEAQ (reference sequence). Unmatched junction bases numbered 10, after V lost 7 bases and J lost 4 bases. The CDR3 consists of 16 residues. CDR3 amino acids: CASKYQGTGVYNEQFF. The CDR3 nucleotides are TGTGCCAGCAAATACCAAGGGACAGGGGTTTACAATGAGCAGTTCTTC.

The chain uses TRBV5-1 and TRBJ1-2; 9 positions agree with TRBD1. The CDR3 length is 15 residues. CDR1 is SGHRS, CDR2 YFSETQ, per germline. V shed 4 bases and J 4 bases; nucleotides not matched to a gene: 8. CDR3 residues: CASSPDGTGSYGYTF. CDR3 nucleotide sequence: TGCGCCAGCAGCCCCGACGGGACAGGGAGCTATGGCTACACCTTC.

The chain uses TRBV5-1 and TRBJ1-1; D is undetermined. The CDR3 covers 14 residues. V dropped 1 base and J dropped 9 bases, with 16 bases sitting between them. Germline V gives CDR1 SGHRS, CDR2 YFSETQ. CDR3 DNA: TGCGCCAGCAGCTTGTTAGGCGGCCGGCGGCAAGCTTTCTTT. As protein: CASSLLGGRRQAFF. The full variable domain, its missing parts supplied by reference TRBV5-1 and TRBJ1-1, is KAGVTQTPRYLIKTRGQQVTLSCSPISGHRSVSWYQQTPGQGLQFLFEYFSETQRNKGNFPGRFSGRQFSNSRSEMNVSTLELGDSALYLCASSLLGGRRQAFFGQGTRLTVV.